This is a list of T cell receptor beta chains from one sample in a study of shared clonotypes between healthy human individuals. Using immunoSEQ multiplex PCR, the repertoire was profiled, and TCRdb retains in-frame clones only, with some absent. This sample yields about 510,000 clones, of which 60% to 80% are seen a single time; under 15% belongs to the top ten. Material for sequencing was PBMCs. These receptors all stem from a middle-aged woman in good health. Some clones in this sample may be carry-over from other donors' samples. CDR3s include the opening cysteine and the closing phenylalanine or tryptophan. The order of the fields is J gene, D gene, V gene, clone size, CDR3 protein, CDR3 DNA. D genes are given only for firm matches. The size of a clone is reported for some rows only, either as once, few or many, or as a class for expanded clones.

J gene: TRBJ1-4; D gene: -; V gene: TRBV19; clone size: -; CDR3 protein: CASEAAEKLFF; CDR3 DNA: TGTGCCTCCGAAGCGGCTGAAAAACTGTTTTTT
J gene: TRBJ1-4; D gene: TRBD1; V gene: TRBV9; clone size: once; CDR3 protein: CASSETGARGATNEKLFF; CDR3 DNA: TGTGCCAGCAGCGAAACAGGGGCTCGGGGGGCAACTAATGAAAAACTGTTTTTT
J gene: TRBJ2-1; D gene: TRBD2; V gene: TRBV7-9; clone size: -; CDR3 protein: CASSRPPRGREYNEQFF; CDR3 DNA: TGTGCCAGCAGCCGACCCCCTCGCGGGAGAGAGTACAATGAGCAGTTCTTC
J gene: TRBJ2-2; D gene: -; V gene: TRBV2; clone size: few; CDR3 protein: CASSDRAGAGELFF; CDR3 DNA: TGTGCCAGCAGTGACAGGGCAGGGGCCGGGGAGCTGTTTTTT
J gene: TRBJ1-5; D gene: -; V gene: TRBV6-5; clone size: -; CDR3 protein: CASSPGGGSNQPQHF; CDR3 DNA: TGTGCCAGCAGCCCCGGAGGGGGGAGCAATCAGCCCCAGCATTTT
J gene: TRBJ1-1; D gene: -; V gene: TRBV13; clone size: -; CDR3 protein: CASSWAKTNTEAFF; CDR3 DNA: TGTGCCAGCAGCTGGGCCAAGACGAACACTGAAGCTTTCTTT
J gene: TRBJ2-7; D gene: -; V gene: TRBV11-1; clone size: -; CDR3 protein: CASSLRGSQYEQYF; CDR3 DNA: TGTGCCAGCAGCTTACGGGGCAGCCAGTACGAGCAGTACTTC
J gene: TRBJ2-7; D gene: TRBD1; V gene: TRBV6-5; clone size: -; CDR3 protein: CASSYSWTGGYEQYF; CDR3 DNA: TGTGCCAGCAGTTACTCTTGGACAGGGGGCTACGAGCAGTACTTC
J gene: TRBJ2-7; D gene: TRBD1; V gene: TRBV10-2; clone size: many; CDR3 protein: CASSDPSGTGSYEQYF; CDR3 DNA: TGCGCCAGCAGTGACCCCTCCGGGACAGGGTCCTACGAGCAGTACTTC
J gene: TRBJ1-2; D gene: -; V gene: TRBV7-9; clone size: -; CDR3 protein: CASSFPGTKGSYTF; CDR3 DNA: TGTGCCAGCAGCTTTCCCGGGACAAAGGGAAGCTACACCTTC
J gene: TRBJ2-7; D gene: TRBD1; V gene: TRBV5-1; clone size: -; CDR3 protein: CASSGGQGDEQYF; CDR3 DNA: TGCGCCAGCAGCGGAGGACAGGGGGACGAGCAGTACTTC